The 32 T cell receptor beta chains below come from one sample, sequenced in a study of cytomegalovirus exposure and HLA in healthy donors. Primers: 60 Vbeta forward and 13 Jbeta reverse. TCRdb's copy holds only in-frame clones and misses some; the assay was immunoSEQ multiplex PCR. This repertoire shows some 90,000 clones, under 90% found once; its top ten account for about 3.9%. Sequencing input: PBMCs. The receptors come from a woman in her 70s in good health and CMV-seropositive.

This clone was detected only a few times. The V and J genes are TRBV10-3 and TRBJ1-3; TRBD1 matches 9 bases. Per germline, CDR1 ENHRY and CDR2 SYGVKD. V dropped 4 bases and J dropped 3; count of bases not matched to a gene: 4. This CDR3 spans 15 amino acids. The CDR3 DNA reads TGTGCCATCAGTGTGGGACAGGGTATTGGAAACACCATATATTTT. It codes for CAISVGQGIGNTIYF.

This chain joins TRBV6-6 and TRBJ1-2; 12 bases agree with TRBD1. The CDR3 loop spans 14 amino acids. Looked up from germline, CDR1 is MNHNY and CDR2 is SVGAGI (reference sequence). With V trimmed by 4 bases and J by 8 bases, 5 bases remained unmatched. The CDR3 protein is CASSSGQGARGYTF. In DNA, the CDR3 is TGTGCCAGCAGTTCGGGACAGGGGGCGCGAGGCTACACCTTC.

CDR3 sequence reads: CASSPKGPEQYF. The CDR3, as DNA: TGTGCCAGCTCACCGAAGGGGCCCGAGCAGTACTTC. V usage is TRBV18 and J usage is TRBJ2-7, with D perhaps TRBD1 (5 bases). Germline V gene data show CDR1 as KGHSH and CDR2 as LQKENI. V lost 3 bases, J lost 6 bases, and 9 bases lay in between. The CDR3 runs 12 residues. The full variable domain, rest sourced from reference TRBV18 and TRBJ2-7, is NAGVMQNPRHLVRRRGQEARLRCSPMKGHSHVYWYRQLPEEGLKFMVYLQKENIIDESGMPKERFSAEFPKEGPSILRIQQVVRGDSAAYFCASSPKGPEQYFGPGTRLTVT.

The genes are TRBV7-2 and TRBJ2-2; 8 positions agree with TRBD2. The junction had 11 bases not matched to a gene; V was cut back by 5 bases and J by 6 bases. CDR1 SGHTA and CDR2 FQGNSA come from the germline V gene. The CDR3 consists of 16 residues. CDR3 in DNA: TGTGCCAGCAGCGTTTCCGGGACTAGTCTTGCCGGGGAGCTGTTTTTT. The encoded protein is CASSVSGTSLAGELFF.

V usage is TRBV27 and J usage is TRBJ2-1, with D perhaps TRBD2 (5 bases). Germline CDR1 and CDR2: MNHEY and SMNVEV (reference sequence). V was shortened by 5 bases and J by 5 bases, with 16 bases between the two germline ends. The CDR3 covers 15 residues. The CDR3 region has the DNA TGTGCCAGCAGTCCCCGGACTGAGCCAAACAATGAGCAGTTCTTC. Protein: CASSPRTEPNNEQFF.

This clone was detected a few times. A far larger clone is one nucleotide away, so this likely arose from a read error. This chain uses TRBV29-1 with TRBJ2-7; TRBD2 matches at 16 bases. J gave up 7 bases and V 7 bases, and 16 bases lay outside the gene matches. CDR3 length: 17 residues. Germline assignment: CDR1 SQVTM and CDR2 ANQGSEA. CDR3 DNA sequence: TGCAGCGGAGGGACTAGCGGGAGGGCCTACCCCTACAATGAGCAGTACTTC. Amino acid sequence: CSGGTSGRAYPYNEQYF.

For the CDR3, the DNA is TGTGCCACCAGCAGAGATAAGGGGTACAACACTGAAGCTTTCTTT. Translating gives CATSRDKGYNTEAFF. The J gene is TRBJ1-1, the V gene TRBV15; tentatively, D is TRBD1 (5 bases). The CDR3 covers 15 residues. Trimming shortened V by 0 bases and J by 2 bases, and 10 bases separated the two germline ends. Germline V gives CDR1 LNHNV, CDR2 YYDKDF (reference sequence).

V and J are TRBV7-9 and TRBJ2-3; 8 nucleotides match TRBD1. The CDR3 totals 14 residues. V shed 4 bases and J 4 bases; nucleotides not matched to a gene: 4. In germline, CDR1 is SEHNR, CDR2 FQNEAQ (reference sequence). CDR3 nucleotide sequence: TGTGCCAGCAGCTCTGACAGGGGCTCAGATACGCAGTATTTT. Its translation: CASSSDRGSDTQYF.

This clone was observed a single time. This chain uses TRBV19 with TRBJ1-1; D perhaps matches TRBD1 (6 bases). Trimming left V 8 bases short and J 6 bases short, with 10 bases between. This CDR3 contains 11 residues. CDR1 is LNHDA, CDR2 SQIVND, per germline (reference sequence). The CDR3: CASSRGAEAFF. For the CDR3, the DNA is TGTGCCAGTTCCAGGGGCGCTGAAGCTTTCTTT. Based on the CDR3 plus reference TRBV19 and TRBJ1-1, the full variable domain is DGGITQSPKYLFRKEGQNVTLSCEQNLNHDAMYWYRQDPGQGLRLIYYSQIVNDFQKGDIAEGYSVSREKKESFPLTVTSAQKNPTAFYLCASSRGAEAFFGQGTRLTVV.

This rearrangement joins TRBV28 to TRBJ2-3; D remains ambiguous. The CDR3 is 13 residues long. Germline V gives CDR1 MDHEN, CDR2 SYDVKM. The V end was cut by 8 bases, the J end by 2 bases, with 11 bases between. CDR3 amino acids: CASLNRNTDTQYF. The CDR3 DNA reads TGTGCCAGCTTAAATCGTAACACAGATACGCAGTATTTT.

The rearrangement joins TRBV5-1 to TRBJ2-5, with 7 bases lining up with TRBD1. V dropped 6 bases and J dropped 2; count of bases not matched to a gene: 7. The CDR3 is 14 amino acids. The V gene's germline CDR1 is SGHRS and CDR2 YFSETQ. CDR3 coding DNA: TGCGCCAGCAACCCCCGGGACAGACAAGAGACCCAGTACTTC. Translation: CASNPRDRQETQYF.

This clone was recorded a few times. The chain uses TRBV6-5 and TRBJ1-1; D remains ambiguous. Trimming pared 7 bases from V and 0 bases from J, leaving 12 bases between. Germline CDR1 and CDR2: MNHEY and SVGAGI. This CDR3 has 14 residues. The chain's CDR3 is CASTSLSVNTEAFF. The CDR3, as DNA: TGTGCCAGCACTTCTCTCAGTGTGAACACTGAAGCTTTCTTT.

The chain combines TRBV4-3 with TRBJ2-2; D possibly corresponds to TRBD2 (6 bases). V lost 7 bases and J lost 2, with 17 bases in between. CDR3 length: 16 residues. Per the germline V gene, CDR1 is LGHNA and CDR2 is YSLEER. CDR3 protein: CASTATSSLNTGELFF. The CDR3 DNA follows: TGCGCCAGCACCGCAACTAGCAGCTTAAACACCGGGGAGCTGTTTTTT.

The rearrangement joins TRBV12-5 to TRBJ1-2; 9 nucleotides agree with TRBD1. The CDR3 has 14 amino acids. Looked up from germline, CDR1 is LGHNT and CDR2 is FRNRAP. Trimming cost V 4 bases and J 6 bases; bases outside gene matches: 6. CDR3 nucleotide sequence: TGTGCTAGTGGTTCCTACAGGGGGCTTAATGGCTACACCTTC. Amino acid sequence: CASGSYRGLNGYTF. Full variable domain (rest looked up from reference TRBV12-5 and TRBJ1-2): DARVTQTPRHKVTEMGQEVTMRCQPILGHNTVFWYRQTMMQGLELLAYFRNRAPLDDSGMPKDRFSAEMPDATLATLKIQPSEPRDSAVYFCASGSYRGLNGYTFGSGTRLTVV.

The chain is built from TRBV30 and TRBJ2-5, with 9 positions matching TRBD1. Trimming removed 5 bases from V and 5 bases from J; junction bases left unmatched: 3. The CDR3 contains 12 residues. Germline CDR1 reads GTSNPN; CDR2 reads SVGIG (reference sequence). CDR3 nucleotide sequence: TGTGCCTGGGGACAGGGGATTGAGACCCAGTACTTC. Amino acids: CAWGQGIETQYF.

The J gene is TRBJ1-4, the V gene TRBV6-6; D may be TRBD1 (5 bases). Germline V gene data show CDR1 as MNHNY and CDR2 as SVGAGI (reference sequence). This CDR3 is 13 amino acids long. The V gene lost 0 bases and the J gene lost 8 bases, with 7 bases spanning the gap. The CDR3 here is CASSYSRGEKLFF. The CDR3 region has the DNA TGTGCCAGCAGTTACTCGCGGGGGGAAAAACTGTTTTTT.

In nucleotides, the CDR3 is TGTGCCAGCAGTGACGAGGGTAGCGGGATCCGGAGTGAGCAGTTCTTC. This encodes CASSDEGSGIRSEQFF. The chain links TRBV2 to TRBJ2-1; 8 bases fit TRBD2. J lost 9 bases, V lost 3 bases, and 13 bases had no gene match. Per the germline V gene, CDR1 is SNHLY and CDR2 is FYNNEI. The CDR3 consists of 16 residues.

For this clone: Other DNA sequences in the sample encode the same CDR3. The chain's CDR3 is CASSVNQGFPYGYTF. The DNA for the CDR3 is TGTGCCAGCAGTGTTAATCAGGGATTCCCCTATGGCTACACCTTC. This chain uses TRBV9 with TRBJ1-2; D is perhaps TRBD1 (5 bases). CDR3 length: 15 amino acids. The germline gives CDR1 SGDLS, CDR2 YYNGEE. The ends were cut back, 5 bases at V and 4 bases at J, with 18 bases in the middle. Filled out from reference TRBV9 and TRBJ1-2, the complete variable domain reads DSGVTQTPKHLITATGQRVTLRCSPRSGDLSVYWYQQSLDQGLQFLIQYYNGEERAKGNILERFSAQQFPDLHSELNLSSLELGDSALYFCASSVNQGFPYGYTFGSGTRLTVV.

V gene TRBV5-4 combines with J gene TRBJ1-1; D is perhaps TRBD1 (6 bases). This CDR3 has 17 amino acids. V was clipped by 6 bases and J by 3 bases, with 24 bases between them. Germline-derived CDR1 and CDR2 are SGHNT and YYREEE (reference sequence). In DNA form, the CDR3 reads TGTGCCAGCAACCCGAGGGGAGGGGGGCGCCTGGACACTGAAGCTTTCTTT. Its protein product is CASNPRGGGRLDTEAFF.

The table lists this clone with a count of one. V usage is TRBV15 and J usage is TRBJ2-7, with D perhaps matching TRBD1 (7 bases). CDR1 and CDR2 from the germline V gene are LNHNV and YYDKDF (reference sequence). The CDR3 contains 15 residues. With 0 bases removed from V and 1 base from J, the gap between germline ends came to 10 bases. The chain's CDR3 is CATSREQGRSYEQYF. The CDR3 DNA sequence: TGTGCCACCAGCAGAGAACAGGGGAGGTCCTACGAGCAGTACTTC.

The chain is built from TRBV29-1 and TRBJ1-2, with unresolved D. CDR3 length: 11 amino acids. Deletions cut 6 bases from V and 5 bases from J, with 10 bases between. Looked up from germline, CDR1 is SQVTM and CDR2 is ANQGSEA. The CDR3 region is CSVATGYGYTF. CDR3 nucleotide sequence: TGCAGCGTGGCAACGGGATATGGCTACACCTTC.

This CDR3 reads CATSRGLAGRETQYF. The CDR3 DNA reads as TGTGCCACCAGCAGAGGACTAGCGGGAAGAGAGACCCAGTACTTC. This sequence joins TRBV15 and TRBJ2-5, with 11 bases aligning to TRBD2. Germline CDR1 is LNHNV and CDR2 is YYDKDF (reference sequence). This CDR3 is 15 amino acids long. The V and J ends lost 1 base and 4 bases, in that order; junction bases with no gene match: 2.

DNA of the CDR3: TGTGCCAGCAGCCGAGAGGGCCGTAGCGGCTACGAGCAGTACTTC. Translated, it gives CASSREGRSGYEQYF. V is TRBV7-2 and J is TRBJ2-7, with D possibly matching TRBD2 (6 bases). The germline gives CDR1 SGHTA, CDR2 FQGNSA. V was trimmed by 5 bases and J by 3 bases, leaving 17 bases between them. The CDR3 spans 15 residues.

The rearrangement uses TRBV27 and TRBJ1-1; 7 bases line up with TRBD1. Germline CDR1 and CDR2: MNHEY and SMNVEV (reference sequence). J was trimmed by 5 bases and V by 6 bases; bases with no gene match: 6. This CDR3 comprises 13 residues. The CDR3 nucleotides read TGTGCCAGCAGGAGAGGGGGCGGAACTGAAGCTTTCTTT. It codes for CASRRGGGTEAFF.

J is TRBJ1-4 and V is TRBV30, with 8 bases lining up with TRBD1. V was clipped by 4 bases and J by 8 bases; unmatched bases: 9. This CDR3 spans 14 amino acids. The germline gives CDR1 GTSNPN, CDR2 SVGIG (reference sequence). The CDR3 coding sequence is TGTGCCTGGAAGGTCACAGGGGGAGTCGAAAAACTGTTTTTT. This gives the protein CAWKVTGGVEKLFF.

The rearrangement joins TRBV7-2 to TRBJ2-2; a weak D match, TRBD1 (6 bases). The V and J ends lost 2 bases and 7 bases respectively, with 11 bases between them. Germline CDR1 is SGHTA and CDR2 is FQGNSA. The CDR3 consists of 14 residues. CDR3 residues: CASSLLTGIGELFF. The CDR3 DNA follows: TGTGCCAGCAGCTTACTCACAGGGATCGGGGAGCTGTTTTTT.

V usage is TRBV6-6 and J usage is TRBJ1-2; D possibly corresponds to TRBD1 (6 bases). Germline values: CDR1 MNHNY, CDR2 SVGAGI (reference sequence). The CDR3 is 14 amino acids. The ends were cut back, 5 bases at V and 6 bases at J, with 16 bases in the middle. The CDR3 spells CASSIQGFNNGYTF. For the CDR3, the DNA is TGTGCCAGCAGTATACAGGGATTTAATAATGGCTACACCTTC.

The chain carries TRBV20-1 and TRBJ1-1, with D possibly matching TRBD1 (6 bases). CDR1 and CDR2 from the germline V gene are DFQATT and SNEGSKA (reference sequence). Trimming shortened V by 7 bases and J by 2 bases, and 8 bases separated the two germline ends. The CDR3 length is 11 residues. In DNA, the CDR3 is TGCAGTGTTGGGACAAACACTGAAGCTTTCTTT. Translating gives CSVGTNTEAFF.

The rearrangement joins TRBV28 to TRBJ2-1, with 13 bases identical to TRBD2. The ends lost 3 bases at V and 9 bases at J; junction bases unmatched: 8. The CDR3 has 16 amino acids. Germline V gene lookup returns CDR1 MDHEN and CDR2 SYDVKM. CDR3 residues: CASSFQGLAGIIEQFF. The DNA for the CDR3 is TGTGCCAGCAGTTTCCAGGGACTAGCGGGAATCATTGAGCAGTTCTTC.

V usage is TRBV7-2 and J usage is TRBJ2-7, with 8 bases that match TRBD2. V was clipped by 6 bases and J by 6 bases; unmatched bases: 10. The CDR3 has 14 residues. The germline gives CDR1 SGHTA, CDR2 FQGNSA. The CDR3 nucleotides read TGTGCCAGCAGATTACCGGGACGGGAGGGCGAGCAGTACTTC. Amino acids: CASRLPGREGEQYF.

The chain carries TRBV28 and TRBJ2-5; D not certain. The germline V gene has CDR1 MDHEN and CDR2 SYDVKM. The V and J ends lost 3 bases and 5 bases respectively, with 4 bases between them. CDR3 size: 11 residues. The CDR3 region is CASSFRETQYF. The CDR3 bases are TGTGCCAGCAGTTTTCGGGAGACCCAGTACTTC. Looking up the rest from reference TRBV28 and TRBJ2-5 gives the full variable domain: DVKVTQSSRYLVKRTGEKVFLECVQDMDHENMFWYRQDPGLGLRLIYFSYDVKMKEKGDIPEGYSVSREKKERFSLILESASTNQTSMYLCASSFRETQYFGPGTRLLVL.

The V call is TRBV2, the J call TRBJ2-5; possible D gene TRBD1, 5 bases. V gave up 6 bases and J gave up 11 bases, with 25 bases separating them. The germline V gene encodes CDR1 SNHLY and CDR2 FYNNEI. This CDR3 comprises 15 residues. CDR3 in DNA: TGTGCCAGCAGGAACCAGCAGGGATTTATCATGGAGCAGTACTTC. This encodes CASRNQQGFIMEQYF.